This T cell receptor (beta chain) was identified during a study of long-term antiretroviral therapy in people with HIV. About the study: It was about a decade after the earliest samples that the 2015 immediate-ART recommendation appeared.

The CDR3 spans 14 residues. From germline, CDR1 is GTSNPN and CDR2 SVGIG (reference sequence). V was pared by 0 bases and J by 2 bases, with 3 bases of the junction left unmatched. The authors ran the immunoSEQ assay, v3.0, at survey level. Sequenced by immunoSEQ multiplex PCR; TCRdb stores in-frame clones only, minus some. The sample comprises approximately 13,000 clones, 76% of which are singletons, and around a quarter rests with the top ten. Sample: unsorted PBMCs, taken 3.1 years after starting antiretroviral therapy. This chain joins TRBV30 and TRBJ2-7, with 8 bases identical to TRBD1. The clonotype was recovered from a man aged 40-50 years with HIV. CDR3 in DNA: TGTGCCTGGAGTGTACAGGGGGGAGCCTACGAGCAGTACTTC. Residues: CAWSVQGGAYEQYF.